These 2 T cell receptor beta chains were sequenced from one sample in a study of OX40 agonist ivuxolimab in advanced cancers. Produced via immunoSEQ multiplex PCR; TCRdb's table is partial and in-frame only. The sample has around 80,000 clones; roughly 87% are singletons. Sequencing was performed on CD4+ or CD8+ T cells sorted from blood, taken in a trial of the OX40 agonist ivuxolimab. All receptors derive from an adult with an advanced solid tumor such as melanoma, head and neck, liver or kidney cancer.

Comment on this clone: Additional DNA sequences in this sample encode the identical CDR3. V usage is TRBV29-1 and J usage is TRBJ1-4; 9 bases agree with TRBD1. The trim removed 6 bases at V and 5 bases at J, leaving 1 base unmatched. The CDR3 runs to 12 residues. Germline-derived CDR1 and CDR2 are SQVTM and ANQGSEA. CDR3 residues: CSVGTGNEKLFF. The DNA for the CDR3 is TGCAGCGTCGGGACAGGGAATGAAAAACTGTTTTTT.

The gene calls are TRBV10-1 and TRBJ2-7, with D uncertain. CDR1 is WNHNN, CDR2 SYGVQD, per germline (reference sequence). The CDR3 is 15 amino acids. The V end lost 7 bases, the J end lost 0 bases, and 16 bases lay between the germline ends. This CDR3 reads CASTPRGPSSYEQYF. In DNA, the CDR3 is TGCGCCAGCACCCCCCGAGGACCTAGCTCCTACGAGCAGTACTTC.